This T cell receptor (beta chain) is from a study of TIL therapy for anti-PD-1-resistant metastatic lung cancer. Study at large: Progressing patients received lymphodepletion, expanded TIL infusion and IL-2. Median tumor mutation burden was approximately 1.5 mutations per megabase.

A note on this clone: The antigen is undetermined.

Sequencing used immunoSEQ v3. Survey-level samples got roughly 1.9 million read pairs; deep-level samples got about 5-6.5 million. The repertoire was sequenced with immunoSEQ multiplex PCR; TCRdb's copy has only in-frame clones and lacks some. The sample shows some 46,000 clones, roughly 85% of them seen only once. V lost 6 bases, J lost 1 base, and 18 bases lay in between. Germline V gene lookup returns CDR1 GTSNPN and CDR2 SVGIG (reference sequence). The CDR3 loop spans 15 amino acids. Study conclusions and caveats: After infusion, TIL clonotypes partly replaced peripheral T cells and declined over months.

As to time point: pre-treatment sample, taken before nivolumab and TIL therapy. The sequence was obtained from a man between 65 and 85 years old with non-small cell lung cancer. The genes are TRBV30 and TRBJ2-5; perhaps TRBD2 as D (6 bases). The sample consisted of blood, taken at baseline. CDR3: CACTRDGLPQETQYF. In DNA, the CDR3 is TGTGCCTGTACCCGGGACGGACTACCCCAAGAGACCCAGTACTTC.